This T cell receptor (beta chain) was captured in a study of post-analysis software for immune sequencing data. In the study overall: Disease courses included relapsing-remitting, secondary progressive and progressive-relapsing multiple sclerosis. Study results and caveats: Diversity measured as normalized Chao1 was significantly lower in multiple sclerosis patients than in controls. Same-batch preparations were strongly co-clustered by F measure. There were roughly 5 TRBV segments more frequent in patients than controls, and TRBV5-6, TRBV5-1 and TRBV20-1 were among them.

The CDR3 sequence is 15 residues long. The germline gives CDR1 SGHDN, CDR2 FVKESK. V shed 0 bases and J 6 bases; nucleotides not matched to a gene: 6. This clonotype has only a few counts. Its antigen is not identified. Prepared TCR beta cDNA libraries contained unique molecular identifiers. Once roughly 0.95 to 10 million T cells were used, approximately 470,000 cDNA molecules resulted. TCRdb called the PCR reads again in MiXCR, with one record for every CDR3 protein. The profile covers about 260,000 distinct CDR3 sequences, with 36% appearing a single time and around 4.7% taken by the ten largest. The receptor was isolated from a girl under 18 with multiple sclerosis. The rearrangement joins TRBV14 to TRBJ2-3; 7 nucleotides align to TRBD2. The sample consisted of blood. The CDR3 loop is CASSQDSAGVDTQYF. The CDR3 region has the DNA TGTGCCAGCAGCCAAGACTCCGCGGGGGTTGATACGCAGTATTTT.